This TCR beta chain was sequenced during a study of cytomegalovirus exposure and HLA in healthy donors. V lost 3 bases, J lost 5 bases, and 4 bases stayed unmatched. Germline assignment: CDR1 MNHNS and CDR2 SASEGT. The CDR3 loop spans 14 amino acids. Primers for the PCR totalled 60 Vbeta and 13 Jbeta. The protocol was immunoSEQ multiplex PCR, while the TCRdb copy is restricted to in-frame clones and leaves out a portion. The sample records over 100,000 clones, nearly 80% being singletons. The sequence came from a woman aged 25 to 39 in good health and CMV-seropositive. The chain couples TRBV6-1 to TRBJ2-5, with 9 positions matching TRBD1. The sequencing input was PBMCs. The CDR3 sequence: CASSDQDRGETQYF. The CDR3 region has the DNA TGTGCCAGCAGTGACCAGGACAGGGGTGAGACCCAGTACTTC.